Listed below are T cell receptor beta chains from one sample, sequenced in a study of identical twins. TCRdb redid the calling of the 5' RACE reads with MiXCR, one entry per CDR3 protein. The sample shows roughly 750,000 distinct CDR3 sequences, around 20% of them seen only once. These data also formed part of another study, on T cells expressing NK-cell markers.

Sequencing was done on a sample of PBMCs. These receptors all stem from a woman between 18 and 29 years old in good health. The CDR3 runs from the conserved cysteine through the conserved F or W. The D gene is left open where the match is weak. Expanded clones are given a class, and other clones once, few, many or no size at all.

>NA|TRBV19|few|TRBJ2-1
CASSIEVGVRNEQFF
TGTGCCAGTAGTATTGAAGTGGGGGTAAGGAATGAGCAGTTCTTC
>TRBD2|TRBV5-1|few|TRBJ2-2
CASSRPSGYTGELFF
TGCGCCAGCAGCCGTCCTAGCGGATACACCGGGGAGCTGTTTTTT
>NA|TRBV4-3|NA|TRBJ1-2
CASSQGYSPYGYTF
TGCGCCAGCAGCCAAGGGTACAGTCCCTATGGCTACACCTTC
>NA|TRBV24-1|few|TRBJ2-3
CATSDLRLGLTDTQYF
TGTGCCACCAGTGATTTGCGGCTGGGACTCACAGATACGCAGTATTTT
>NA|TRBV12-3/TRBV12-4|many|TRBJ1-6
CASKSLPNSPLHF
TGTGCCAGCAAATCGCTTCCGAATTCACCCCTCCACTTT
>TRBD1|TRBV20-1|NA|TRBJ1-2
CSARDHRQGYGYTF
TGCAGTGCTAGAGATCATCGACAGGGCTATGGCTACACCTTC
>NA|TRBV29-1|many|TRBJ2-1
CSVVVGNYNEQFF
TGCAGCGTTGTAGTCGGGAATTACAATGAGCAGTTCTTC
>NA|TRBV10-3|few|TRBJ2-1
CAISEYGGSYNEQFF
TGTGCCATCAGTGAGTACGGAGGGTCCTACAATGAGCAGTTCTTC
>NA|TRBV5-5|few|TRBJ2-7
CASSLVYGVTGLYEQYF
TGTGCCAGCAGCTTGGTTTACGGGGTTACAGGGCTCTACGAGCAGTACTTC
>NA|TRBV20-1|NA|TRBJ2-3
CGAQPGTDTQYF
TGCGGCGCCCAGCCGGGCACAGATACGCAGTATTTT
>NA|TRBV12-3/TRBV12-4|many|TRBJ2-7
CASSWGGEQYF
TGTGCCAGCAGTTGGGGAGGCGAGCAGTACTTC
>NA|TRBV7-5|NA|TRBJ2-7
CISVSEANALVIRRNEQYF
NA
>NA|TRBV6-1|NA|TRBJ2-6
CASSSDRVGANVLTF
TGTGCCAGCAGCTCAGATCGGGTTGGGGCCAACGTCCTGACTTTC
>NA|TRBV5-8|many|TRBJ2-6
CASRGSSWYGANVLTF
TGTGCCAGCAGAGGAAGCTCTTGGTATGGGGCCAACGTCCTGACTTTC